Sequencing of this TCR beta chain was carried out in a study of blood T cell repertoires in COVID-19. Turning to the study itself: The origin of the acute and convalescent COVID-19 samples was the United States, Italy and Spain. PBMCs, B-cell-depleted T cells, or T cells provided the cDNA or gDNA that made up the material.

Trimming stripped 2 bases from V and 8 bases from J, with 12 bases between. The CDR3 is 13 residues long. Germline V CDR1 and CDR2: KGHSH, LQKENI. The authors' processing: It was from reference gene primer amplification that nucleated cell counts were estimated. Sequencing was performed with immunoSEQ multiplex PCR; in TCRdb, only in-frame clones are kept and a portion is missing. From that table come the V and J calls and clone size; the DNA was used to work out D and trimming. The repertoire holds roughly 100,000 clones, around 84% seen once, with 12% in the top ten. The chain has TRBV18 and TRBJ1-2; TRBD1 might be the D (6 bases). Sample: peripheral blood. The receptor was derived from a human donor in a cohort sampled during active COVID-19. CDR3: CASSPNDGGGYTF. Written as DNA, the CDR3 is TGTGCCAGCTCACCAAATGATGGGGGCGGCTACACCTTC.